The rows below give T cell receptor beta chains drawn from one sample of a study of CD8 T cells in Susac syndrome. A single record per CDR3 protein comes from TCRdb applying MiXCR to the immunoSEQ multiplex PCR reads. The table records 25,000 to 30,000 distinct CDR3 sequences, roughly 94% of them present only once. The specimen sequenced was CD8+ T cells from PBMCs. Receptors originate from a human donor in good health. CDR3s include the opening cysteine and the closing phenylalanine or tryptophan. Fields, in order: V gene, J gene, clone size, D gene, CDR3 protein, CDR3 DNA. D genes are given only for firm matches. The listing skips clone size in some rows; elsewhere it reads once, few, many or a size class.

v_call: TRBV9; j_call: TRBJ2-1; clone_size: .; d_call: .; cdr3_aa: CASSVTGRPYNEQFF; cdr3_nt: TGTGCCAGCAGCGTAACGGGGAGGCCCTACAATGAGCAGTTCTTC
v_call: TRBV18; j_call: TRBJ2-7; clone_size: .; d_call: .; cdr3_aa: CASSPRAPSAGSYEQYF; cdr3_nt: TGTGCCAGCTCACCACGGGCACCTAGCGCTGGATCCTACGAGCAGTACTTC
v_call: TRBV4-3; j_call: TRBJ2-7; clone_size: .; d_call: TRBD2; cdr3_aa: CASSPTGLAGYEQYF; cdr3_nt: TGCGCCAGCAGCCCTACGGGACTAGCGGGGTACGAGCAGTACTTC
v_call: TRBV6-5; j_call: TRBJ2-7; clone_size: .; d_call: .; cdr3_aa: CASSSPTVFYEQYF; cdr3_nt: TGTGCCAGCAGTTCTCCGACAGTATTCTACGAGCAGTACTTC
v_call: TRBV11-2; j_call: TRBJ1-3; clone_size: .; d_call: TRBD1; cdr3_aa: CASSSRDRGLLSGNTIYF; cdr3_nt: TGTGCCAGCAGCTCCCGGGACAGGGGGCTCTTATCTGGAAACACCATATATTTT
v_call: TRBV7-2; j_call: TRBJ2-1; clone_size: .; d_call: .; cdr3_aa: CASSFRQISYNEQFF; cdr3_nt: TGTGCCAGCAGCTTTCGACAGATTTCCTACAATGAGCAGTTCTTC
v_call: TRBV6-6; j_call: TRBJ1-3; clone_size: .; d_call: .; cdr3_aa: CASSYSGYSGNTIYF; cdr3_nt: TGTGCCAGCAGTTACTCGGGGTACTCTGGAAACACCATATATTTT
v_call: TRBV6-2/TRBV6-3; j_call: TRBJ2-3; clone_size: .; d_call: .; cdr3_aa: CASSYSSTGSSDTQYF; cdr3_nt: TGTGCCAGCAGTTACTCGAGCACCGGGAGCTCAGATACGCAGTATTTT
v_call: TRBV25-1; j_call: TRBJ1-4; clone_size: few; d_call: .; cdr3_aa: CASSGPGSEKLFF; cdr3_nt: TGTGCCAGCAGTGGTCCGGGGAGTGAAAAACTGTTTTTT
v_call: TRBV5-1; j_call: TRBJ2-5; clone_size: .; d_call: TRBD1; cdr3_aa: CASSLGDREIRGETQYF; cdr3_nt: TGCGCCAGCAGCTTGGGGGACAGGGAAATCCGGGGAGAGACCCAGTACTTC
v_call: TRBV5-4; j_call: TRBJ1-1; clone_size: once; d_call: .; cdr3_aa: CASSLVGGGSGDPEAFF; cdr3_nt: TGTGCCAGCAGCTTGGTGGGAGGGGGGAGCGGGGACCCTGAAGCTTTCTTT
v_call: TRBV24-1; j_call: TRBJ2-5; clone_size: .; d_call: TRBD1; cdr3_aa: CATSDSPGQGPQETQYF; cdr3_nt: TGTGCCACCAGTGATTCACCGGGACAGGGACCGCAAGAGACCCAGTACTTC
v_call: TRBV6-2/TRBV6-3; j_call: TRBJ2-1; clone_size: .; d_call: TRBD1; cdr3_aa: CASSLTGTTMEQFF; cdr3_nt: TGTGCCAGCAGCCTGACAGGGACGACAATGGAGCAGTTCTTC
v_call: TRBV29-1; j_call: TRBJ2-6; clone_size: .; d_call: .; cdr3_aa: CSVRISGANVLTF; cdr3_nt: TGCAGCGTTAGAATCTCTGGGGCCAACGTCCTGACTTTC
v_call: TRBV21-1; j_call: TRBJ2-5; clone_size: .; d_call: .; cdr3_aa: CASSKFKGGKETQYF; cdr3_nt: TGTGCCAGCAGCAAGTTCAAAGGGGGAAAAGAGACCCAGTACTTC
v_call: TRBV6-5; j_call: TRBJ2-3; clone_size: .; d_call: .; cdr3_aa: CASRADGASTDTQYF; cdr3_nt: TGTGCCAGCAGAGCCGACGGGGCTAGCACAGATACGCAGTATTTT
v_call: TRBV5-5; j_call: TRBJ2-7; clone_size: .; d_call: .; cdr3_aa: CASSLTYEQYF; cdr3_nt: TGTGCCAGCAGCCTGACCTACGAGCAGTACTTC
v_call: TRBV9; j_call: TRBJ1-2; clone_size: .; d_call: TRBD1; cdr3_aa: CASTGGDRSNYGYTF; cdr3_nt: TGTGCCTCTACAGGGGGCGACCGCTCTAACTATGGCTACACCTTC
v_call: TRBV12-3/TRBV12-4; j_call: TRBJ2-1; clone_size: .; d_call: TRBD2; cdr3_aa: CATSIAGGPQNEQFF; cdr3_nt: TGTGCCACCTCGATAGCGGGGGGGCCTCAGAATGAGCAGTTCTTC
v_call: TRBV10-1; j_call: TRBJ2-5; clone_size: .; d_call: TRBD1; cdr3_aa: CANRPGQRQETQYF; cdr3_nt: TGCGCCAATCGACCGGGACAGAGACAAGAGACCCAGTACTTC
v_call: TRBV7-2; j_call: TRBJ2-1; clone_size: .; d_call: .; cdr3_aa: CASSLGVWDEQFF; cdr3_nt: TGTGCCAGCAGCTTAGGAGTCTGGGATGAGCAGTTCTTC
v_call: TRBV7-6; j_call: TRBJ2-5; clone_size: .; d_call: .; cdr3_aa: CASTPGRSQETQYF; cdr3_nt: TGTGCCAGCACCCCCGGACGGTCCCAAGAGACCCAGTACTTC
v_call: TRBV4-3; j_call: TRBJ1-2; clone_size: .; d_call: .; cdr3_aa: CASSQDWGRDGYTF; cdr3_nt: TGCGCCAGCAGCCAAGATTGGGGGCGGGATGGCTACACCTTC
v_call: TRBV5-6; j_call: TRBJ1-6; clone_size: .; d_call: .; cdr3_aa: CASSLGAKNPLHF; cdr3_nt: TGTGCCAGCAGCTTGGGGGCTAAAAATCCCCTCCACTTT
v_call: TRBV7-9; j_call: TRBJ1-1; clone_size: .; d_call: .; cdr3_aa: CASSSGTERYTEAFF; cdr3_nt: TGTGCCAGCAGCTCCGGGACCGAGAGATACACTGAAGCTTTCTTT
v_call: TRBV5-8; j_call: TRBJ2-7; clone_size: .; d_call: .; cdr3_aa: CASSLGYGYEQYF; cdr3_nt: TGTGCCAGCAGCCTTGGGTACGGCTACGAGCAGTACTTC
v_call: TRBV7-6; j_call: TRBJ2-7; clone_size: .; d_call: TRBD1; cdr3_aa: CASSPWTGRTSYEQYF; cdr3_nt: TGTGCCAGCAGCCCATGGACAGGTCGGACCTCCTACGAGCAGTACTTC
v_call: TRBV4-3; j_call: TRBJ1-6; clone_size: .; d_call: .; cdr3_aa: CASSQEKGTNSPLHF; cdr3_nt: TGCGCCAGCAGCCAAGAAAAGGGGACTAATTCACCCCTCCACTTT
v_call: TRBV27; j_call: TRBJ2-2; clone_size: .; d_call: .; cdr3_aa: CASSLTGPAGELFF; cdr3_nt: TGTGCCAGCAGTTTGACGGGTCCGGCCGGGGAGCTGTTTTTT
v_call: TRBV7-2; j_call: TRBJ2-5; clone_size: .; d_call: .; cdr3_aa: CASSSKWFQETQYF; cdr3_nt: TGTGCCAGCAGCTCTAAGTGGTTCCAAGAGACCCAGTACTTC
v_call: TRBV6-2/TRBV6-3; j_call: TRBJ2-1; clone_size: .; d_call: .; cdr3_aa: CATLRDDEQFF; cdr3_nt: TGTGCCACCTTGAGGGATGATGAGCAGTTCTTC
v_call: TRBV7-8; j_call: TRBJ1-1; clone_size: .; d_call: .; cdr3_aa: CASSPSASEAFF; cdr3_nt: TGTGCCAGCAGCCCAAGCGCATCTGAAGCTTTCTTT
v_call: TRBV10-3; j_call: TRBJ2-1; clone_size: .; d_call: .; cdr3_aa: CALRGDSSYNEQFF; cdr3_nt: TGTGCCCTCCGGGGGGACAGCTCCTACAATGAGCAGTTCTTC
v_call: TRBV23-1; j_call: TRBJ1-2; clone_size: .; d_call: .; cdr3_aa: CASSQDPFEDYGYTF; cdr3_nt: TGCGCCAGCAGTCAAGACCCCTTTGAGGACTATGGCTACACCTTC
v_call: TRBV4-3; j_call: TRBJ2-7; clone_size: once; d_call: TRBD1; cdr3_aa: CASSSRQGPRSEQYF; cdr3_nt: TGCGCCAGCAGCTCCCGACAGGGGCCCAGGAGTGAGCAGTACTTC
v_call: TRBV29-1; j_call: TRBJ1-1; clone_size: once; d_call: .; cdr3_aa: CSVESPNRAEAFF; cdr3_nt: TGCAGCGTTGAATCCCCCAACAGGGCTGAAGCTTTCTTT
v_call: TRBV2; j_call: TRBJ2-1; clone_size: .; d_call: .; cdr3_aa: CASRPTTNPEQFF; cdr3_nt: TGTGCCAGCAGACCAACGACGAACCCCGAGCAGTTCTTC
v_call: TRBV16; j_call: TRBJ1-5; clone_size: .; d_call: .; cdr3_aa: CAWGDGGNQPQHF; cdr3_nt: TGTGCCTGGGGGGACGGAGGCAATCAGCCCCAGCATTTT
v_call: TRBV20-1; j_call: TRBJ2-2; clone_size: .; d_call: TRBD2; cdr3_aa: CSARTDVPGLAVNTGELFF; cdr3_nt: TGCAGTGCTAGAACTGACGTGCCGGGACTAGCGGTTAACACCGGGGAGCTGTTTTTT
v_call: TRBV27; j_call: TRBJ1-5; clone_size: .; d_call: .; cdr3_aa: CASSFTGTSNQPQHF; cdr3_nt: TGTGCCAGCAGTTTCACCGGGACAAGCAATCAGCCCCAGCATTTT
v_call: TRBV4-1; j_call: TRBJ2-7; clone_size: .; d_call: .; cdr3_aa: CASSPPPRGRHEQYF; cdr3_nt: TGCGCCAGCAGCCCACCTCCGCGGGGACGCCACGAGCAGTACTTC
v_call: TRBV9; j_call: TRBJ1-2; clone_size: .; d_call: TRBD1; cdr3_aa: CASSVGTGGYGYTF; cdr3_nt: TGTGCCAGCAGCGTAGGGACAGGGGGCTATGGCTACACCTTC
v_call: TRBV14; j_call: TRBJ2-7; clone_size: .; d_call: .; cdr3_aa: CASSPSRYEQYF; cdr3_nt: TGTGCCAGCAGCCCTTCGAGATACGAGCAGTACTTC
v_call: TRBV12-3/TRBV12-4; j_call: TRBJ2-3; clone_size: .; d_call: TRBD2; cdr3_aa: CASKGRGTDTQYF; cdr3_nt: TGTGCCAGCAAGGGGAGGGGCACAGATACGCAGTATTTT
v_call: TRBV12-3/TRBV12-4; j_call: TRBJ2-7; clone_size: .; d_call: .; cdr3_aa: CASSLLINGDEQYF; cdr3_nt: TGTGCCAGCAGCCTACTTATAAACGGCGACGAGCAGTACTTC
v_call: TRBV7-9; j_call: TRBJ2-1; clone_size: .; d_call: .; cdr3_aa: CASWGLRHNEQFF; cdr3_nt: TGTGCCAGTTGGGGCTTGCGCCATAATGAGCAGTTCTTC
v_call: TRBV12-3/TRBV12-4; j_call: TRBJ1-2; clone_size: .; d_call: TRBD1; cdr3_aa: CASNQGAYGYTF; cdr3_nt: TGTGCCAGCAATCAGGGGGCCTATGGCTACACCTTC
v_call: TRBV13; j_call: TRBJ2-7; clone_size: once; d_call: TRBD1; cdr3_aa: CASGPHSDRPYEQYF; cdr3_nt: TGTGCCAGCGGCCCTCACTCGGACAGGCCTTACGAGCAGTACTTC
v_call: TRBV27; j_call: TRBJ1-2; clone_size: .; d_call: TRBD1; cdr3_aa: CASSGTANHGHYGYTF; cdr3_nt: TGTGCCAGCAGTGGGACAGCCAATCATGGGCACTATGGCTACACCTTC
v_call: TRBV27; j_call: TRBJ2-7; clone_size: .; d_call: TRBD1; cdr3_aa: CASSLRGDRWNHLGYEQYF; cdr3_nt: TGTGCCAGCAGTTTAAGGGGGGACAGGTGGAACCATTTGGGCTACGAGCAGTACTTC
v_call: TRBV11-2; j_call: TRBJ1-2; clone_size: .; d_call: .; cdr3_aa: CASSSEGGAGGGYTF; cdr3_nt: TGTGCCAGCAGCTCCGAGGGGGGGGCAGGAGGAGGCTACACCTTC
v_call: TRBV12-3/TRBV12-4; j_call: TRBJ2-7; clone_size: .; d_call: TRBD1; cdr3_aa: CASSLGTGGGEQYF; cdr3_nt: TGTGCCAGCAGTCTCGGGACAGGGGGAGGCGAGCAGTACTTC
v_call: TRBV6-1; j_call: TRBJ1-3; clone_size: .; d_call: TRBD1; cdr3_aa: CASSELDRVDGNTIYF; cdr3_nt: TGTGCCAGCAGTGAATTGGACAGGGTGGACGGAAACACCATATATTTT